A single sample gave rise to the 28 T cell receptor beta chains below, sequenced in a study of control samples from healthy donors and cancer patients. Sequencing was performed with immunoSEQ multiplex PCR; in TCRdb, only in-frame clones are kept and a portion is missing. The sample has around 120,000 clones, 88% seen once. Specimen: blood. The receptors were sampled from a woman aged 70-85 years in good health.

The chain uses TRBV18 and TRBJ2-5; D not certain. The CDR3 is 13 amino acids. Trimming took 0 bases from V and 7 from J, leaving 9 bases between them. Germline V gene sequence: CDR1 KGHSH, CDR2 LQKENI. CDR3 bases: TGTGCCAGCTCACCACCGTCCCCAGGGACCCAGTACTTC. It is translated as CASSPPSPGTQYF.

The genes are TRBV5-1 and TRBJ2-2; either TRBD1 or TRBD2 may supply D (5 bases each). The CDR3 totals 15 residues. V lost 4 bases, J lost 0 bases, and 10 bases lay in between. Germline assignment: CDR1 SGHRS and CDR2 YFSETQ. CDR3 coding DNA: TGCGCCAGCAGCGTCGGGACGACGAACACCGGGGAGCTGTTTTTT. This gives the protein CASSVGTTNTGELFF.

V is TRBV5-4 and J is TRBJ2-5; D gene uncertain. The germline CDR1 and CDR2 sequences are SGHNT and YYREEE (reference sequence). Trimming removed 0 bases from V and 5 bases from J, with 11 bases in between. This CDR3 has 14 amino acids. This CDR3 is CASSLVGSRETQYF. CDR3 coding DNA: TGTGCCAGCAGCTTGGTTGGTAGCCGTGAGACCCAGTACTTC.

The chain joins TRBV18 to TRBJ2-7, with D hard to call. The ends were cut back, 2 bases at V and 1 base at J, with 9 bases in the middle. This CDR3 is 14 amino acids long. From germline, CDR1 is KGHSH and CDR2 LQKENI. The CDR3, as DNA: TGTGCCAGCTCACCAGGTGCTAGTTCCTACGAGCAGTACTTC. Protein sequence: CASSPGASSYEQYF. The full variable domain, rest sourced from reference TRBV18 and TRBJ2-7, is NAGVMQNPRHLVRRRGQEARLRCSPMKGHSHVYWYRQLPEEGLKFMVYLQKENIIDESGMPKERFSAEFPKEGPSILRIQQVVRGDSAAYFCASSPGASSYEQYFGPGTRLTVT.

CDR3 coding DNA: TGTGCCAGCAGCGAGGACAGGGCCTATGGCTACACCTTC. Translation: CASSEDRAYGYTF. J is TRBJ1-2 and V is TRBV6-5, with 8 bases fitting TRBD1. The V gene's germline CDR1 is MNHEY and CDR2 SVGAGI. Unmatched junction bases numbered 4, after V lost 6 bases and J lost 4 bases. The CDR3 covers 13 residues.

The chain uses TRBV12-3 or TRBV12-4 and TRBJ2-7; D possibly uses TRBD1 or TRBD2 (5 bases each). V was shortened by 3 bases and J by 3 bases, with 6 bases between the two germline ends. The CDR3 has 12 amino acids. The CDR3 nucleotides read TGTGCCAGCAGTTTGAGGGGCTACGAGCAGTACTTC. This sequence encodes CASSLRGYEQYF.

This chain links TRBV5-4 with TRBJ2-7; a possible D gene is TRBD1 (6 bases). The germline gives CDR1 SGHNT, CDR2 YYREEE (reference sequence). CDR3 length equals 15 residues. Trimming removed 4 bases from V and 3 bases from J, with 17 bases in between. For the CDR3, the DNA is TGTGCCAGCAGCCCAGGGACAACTTGGAACTACGAGCAGTACTTC. This codes for CASSPGTTWNYEQYF.

The rearrangement links TRBV10-2 to TRBJ2-3, with 7 bases fitting TRBD1. V shed 0 bases and J 6 bases; nucleotides not matched to a gene: 12. CDR1 WSHSY and CDR2 SAAADI come from the germline V gene. CDR3 length equals 17 residues. The DNA for the CDR3 is TGCGCCAGCAGTGAGTCTAAAGGGGGCCTAGGGGCTGATACGCAGTATTTT. Amino acids: CASSESKGGLGADTQYF.

J is TRBJ2-1 and V is TRBV7-3; 13 bases align to TRBD2. The V gene's germline CDR1 is SGHTA and CDR2 FQGTGA. CDR3 length equals 17 residues. The junction had 10 bases not matched to a gene; V was cut back by 3 bases and J by 8 bases. The DNA of the CDR3 is TGTGCCAGCAGCTTGGGCCTCGGGACTAGCGGGGCGTATGAGCAGTTCTTC. It is translated as CASSLGLGTSGAYEQFF. Full variable domain (outside the CDR3, taken from reference TRBV7-3 and TRBJ2-1): GAGVSQTPSNKVTEKGKYVELRCDPISGHTALYWYRQSLGQGPEFLIYFQGTGAADDSGLPNDRFFAVRPEGSVSTLKIQRTERGDSAVYLCASSLGLGTSGAYEQFFGPGTRLTVL.

The chain has TRBV7-9 and TRBJ1-5, with TRBD1 matching over 8 bases. Trimming at V came to 2 bases and at J to 2 bases, leaving 5 bases not matched to a gene. The CDR3 has 16 amino acids. Germline CDR1 and CDR2: SEHNR and FQNEAQ (reference sequence). The CDR3 reads CASSLQGAGGNQPQHF. CDR3 sequence (DNA): TGTGCCAGCAGCTTACAGGGGGCAGGTGGCAATCAGCCCCAGCATTTT.

This sequence joins TRBV3-1 (or the pseudogene TRBV3-2) and TRBJ2-1; possibly TRBD1 for D (5 bases). Germline V lookup: CDR1 LGHDT, CDR2 YNNKEL (reference sequence). The ends were cut back, 4 bases at V and 2 bases at J, with 15 bases in the middle. This CDR3 region has 16 residues. In nucleotides, the CDR3 is TGTGCCAGCAGCCGGATCGGTGTAGGGGCCTACAATGAGCAGTTCTTC. Protein: CASSRIGVGAYNEQFF.

The V gene is TRBV5-1, the J gene TRBJ1-1, with 9 bases aligning to TRBD1. V lost 1 base, J lost 5 bases, and 3 bases stayed unmatched. This CDR3 spans 14 amino acids. From germline, CDR1 is SGHRS and CDR2 YFSETQ. This CDR3 is CASSLTGGETEAFF. In DNA, the CDR3 is TGCGCCAGCAGCTTGACAGGGGGCGAGACTGAAGCTTTCTTT.

Details on this clone: Other DNA sequences in the sample encode the same CDR3. The CDR3 DNA is TGTGCCAGCAGTGAAGTGACAGCGAACACTGAAGCTTTCTTT. Translating it yields CASSEVTANTEAFF. The J gene is TRBJ1-1, the V gene TRBV6-1, with a weak D call TRBD1 (5 bases). V gave up 1 base and J gave up 1 base, with 7 bases separating them. Germline lookup yields CDR1 MNHNS and CDR2 SASEGT. The CDR3 runs to 14 residues.

The chain couples TRBV18 to TRBJ1-3, with TRBD1 identical over 7 bases. The CDR3 is 16 residues long. Germline V lookup: CDR1 KGHSH, CDR2 LQKENI. Trimming cost V 2 bases and J 1 base; bases outside gene matches: 5. The CDR3 reads CASSPTGVGSGNTIYF. Written as DNA, the CDR3 is TGTGCCAGCTCACCAACAGGGGTCGGTTCTGGAAACACCATATATTTT. Based on the CDR3 plus reference TRBV18 and TRBJ1-3, the full variable domain is NAGVMQNPRHLVRRRGQEARLRCSPMKGHSHVYWYRQLPEEGLKFMVYLQKENIIDESGMPKERFSAEFPKEGPSILRIQQVVRGDSAAYFCASSPTGVGSGNTIYFGEGSWLTVV.

The chain links TRBV11-2 to TRBJ1-4, with D perhaps TRBD1 (5 bases). Germline V lookup: CDR1 SGHAT, CDR2 FQNNGV. The germline V and J ends were trimmed by 1 base and 12 bases, with 12 bases remaining between them. The CDR3 contains 13 residues. In nucleotides, the CDR3 is TGTGCCAGCAGCTTAGTGACTTCGGGGGAACTGTTTTTT. Encoded protein: CASSLVTSGELFF. Filled out from reference TRBV11-2 and TRBJ1-4, the complete variable domain reads EAGVAQSPRYKIIEKRQSVAFWCNPISGHATLYWYQQILGQGPKLLIQFQNNGVVDDSQLPKDRFSAERLKGVDSTLKIQPAKLEDSAVYLCASSLVTSGELFFGSGTQLSVL.

The V gene is TRBV6-5, the J gene TRBJ2-7, with D possibly being TRBD1 (5 bases). The CDR3 runs to 13 residues. Looked up from germline, CDR1 is MNHEY and CDR2 is SVGAGI. Trimming shortened V by 2 bases and J by 6 bases, and 11 bases separated the two germline ends. The CDR3 coding sequence is TGTGCCAGCAGTTACAGGGTGGACATCGAGCAGTACTTC. Translated: CASSYRVDIEQYF.

The chain has TRBV2 and TRBJ2-7; 8 bases are a match to TRBD1. CDR3 length: 14 amino acids. Per the germline V gene, CDR1 is SNHLY and CDR2 is FYNNEI. Germline trimming cut 6 bases from V and 4 bases from J; bases unmatched to any gene: 8. CDR3 sequence (DNA): TGTGCCAGCAGGCCCAACAGGGGGTCGTACGAGCAGTACTTC. Translating gives CASRPNRGSYEQYF.

The J gene is TRBJ1-5, the V gene TRBV19, with a possible D match to TRBD1 (6 bases). Trimming cost V 2 bases and J 4 bases, with 12 bases left between them. There are 15 residues in the CDR3. Germline assignment: CDR1 LNHDA and CDR2 SQIVND (reference sequence). The DNA for the CDR3 is TGTGCCAGTAGTATAACGGGGGCTGGGAATCAGCCCCAGCATTTT. This codes for CASSITGAGNQPQHF.

The chain combines TRBV5-1 with TRBJ1-3, with 8 positions matching TRBD1. The length of the CDR3 is 14 residues. Per germline, CDR1 SGHRS and CDR2 YFSETQ. With 3 bases clipped from V and 3 bases from J, the junction kept 2 bases outside the gene matches. CDR3 in amino acids: CASSSTGDGNTIYF. The CDR3 nucleotides read TGCGCCAGCAGCTCGACAGGGGATGGAAACACCATATATTTT.

The V call is TRBV7-9, the J call TRBJ2-1; possibly TRBD1 or TRBD2 for D (5 bases each). The CDR3 consists of 15 residues. The germline gives CDR1 SEHNR, CDR2 FQNEAQ (reference sequence). V was trimmed by 3 bases and J by 8 bases, leaving 17 bases between them. The CDR3: CASSLGDRTRDEQFF. In DNA form, the CDR3 reads TGTGCCAGCAGCTTGGGAGACAGAACGAGGGATGAGCAGTTCTTC.

The gene calls are TRBV9 and TRBJ1-1, with D maybe TRBD1 (5 bases). The V end lost 2 bases, the J end lost 5 bases, and 10 bases lay between the germline ends. Germline CDR1 is SGDLS and CDR2 is YYNGEE. The CDR3 has 13 residues. The CDR3 DNA follows: TGTGCCAGCAGCGTTCTGGGGGAGACTGAAGCTTTCTTT. This translates into CASSVLGETEAFF.

In regard to this clone: Sequence at one end of the junction differs from germline and may be a read error. The chain carries TRBV2 and TRBJ2-3, with D uncertain. Germline-derived CDR1 and CDR2 are SNHLY and FYNNEI. The CDR3 totals 12 residues. For the CDR3, the DNA is TGTGCCAGCAGTGTTCCCCCAGATACGCGGTATTTT. Amino acids: CASSVPPDTRYF.

V is TRBV21-1 and J is TRBJ1-5. TRBV21-1 is a pseudogene segment. The CDR3 has 15 residues. In nucleotides, the CDR3 is TGTGCCAGCAGCAATCTTTACGCCAGCAATCAGCCCCAGCATTTT. Its translation: CASSNLYASNQPQHF.

Note on this clone: This sample also contains other DNA sequences that code for the same CDR3. This chain uses TRBV5-1 with TRBJ1-6; a weak D match, TRBD1 (6 bases). The CDR3 loop spans 14 amino acids. CDR1 and CDR2 (germline): SGHRS, YFSETQ. V was trimmed by 1 base and J by 7 bases, leaving 9 bases between them. CDR3: CASSLTGINSPLHF. The CDR3 nucleotides are TGCGCCAGCAGCTTGACAGGGATCAATTCACCCCTCCACTTT.

This clone was seen a single time. This chain joins TRBV5-5 and TRBJ1-5, with 12 positions matching TRBD1. CDR3 length: 16 residues. With 3 bases clipped from V and 8 bases from J, the junction kept 9 bases outside the gene matches. Germline V gene data show CDR1 as SGHKS and CDR2 as YYEKEE (reference sequence). As DNA, the CDR3 is TGTGCCAGCAGCTCCACCGGGACAGGGGGCTTGGAGCCCCAGCATTTT. As protein: CASSSTGTGGLEPQHF.

This clone is a singleton in its sample. The CDR3 protein is CASSLTATGGYTF. The CDR3 DNA is TGTGCCAGCAGCTTAACGGCAACAGGTGGCTACACCTTC. The chain employs TRBV7-8 and TRBJ1-2, with TRBD1 as a possible D gene (5 bases). The CDR3 is 13 amino acids. CDR1 is SGHVS, CDR2 FQNEAQ, per germline. Trimming pared 2 bases from V and 7 bases from J, leaving 11 bases between.

The chain has TRBV28 and TRBJ2-7; D gene unclear. The CDR3 contains 12 residues. V was shortened by 5 bases and J by 5 bases, with 10 bases between the two germline ends. Germline V gene data show CDR1 as MDHEN and CDR2 as SYDVKM. This CDR3 reads CASSPLIDEQYF. The CDR3 DNA sequence: TGTGCCAGCAGTCCCCTGATTGACGAGCAGTACTTC.

The chain employs TRBV29-1 and TRBJ1-1; maybe TRBD1 (5 bases). V was clipped by 7 bases and J by 7 bases, with 19 bases between them. The CDR3 extends over 13 amino acids. The germline V gene has CDR1 SQVTM and CDR2 ANQGSEA. As DNA, the CDR3 is TGCAGCGCGTCCCGGGAGGGGAGAGGTGAAGCTTTCTTT. Translating gives CSASREGRGEAFF.